These 4 T cell receptor beta chains originate from one sample sequenced in a study of preoperative IRX-2 immunotherapy in early breast cancer. Sequencing was performed with immunoSEQ multiplex PCR; in TCRdb, only in-frame clones are kept and a portion is missing. The data contain roughly 30,000 clones, 82% of them singletons. Treatment defined: preoperative locoregional IRX-2 cytokine immunotherapy. The specimen was obtained from a patient treated with IRX-2 immunotherapy. Receptors originate from a human donor with breast cancer.

The table lists this clone with a few counts. This chain connects TRBV19 to TRBJ1-5; D is undetermined. The V and J ends lost 1 base and 4 bases respectively, with 5 bases between them. CDR1 is LNHDA and CDR2 is SQIVND in the germline V gene (reference sequence). This CDR3 is 13 amino acids long. CDR3 in amino acids: CASSIGPNQPQHF. CDR3 DNA sequence: TGTGCCAGTAGTATAGGTCCTAATCAGCCCCAGCATTTT.

This chain joins TRBV7-7 and TRBJ1-5; D is possibly TRBD1 (5 bases). The germline gives CDR1 SSHAT, CDR2 FNYEAQ (reference sequence). This CDR3 region has 16 residues. Between the trimmed V and J ends, which lost 2 bases and 0 bases, there was a span of 11 bases. This chain's CDR3 is CASSLFGGYSNQPQHF. Written as DNA, the CDR3 is TGTGCCAGCAGCTTATTTGGGGGTTATAGCAATCAGCCCCAGCATTTT.

This clone came up once. The CDR3 DNA reads TGTGCCAGCACTAAAGCCTCGGGCTTTGGCGAGACCCAGTACTTC. Translation: CASTKASGFGETQYF. The chain joins TRBV7-1 to TRBJ2-5; no reliable D call. TRBV7-1 is an ORF for which the function is uncertain. CDR3 length equals 15 residues. The V end lost 7 bases, the J end lost 5 bases, and 20 bases lay between the germline ends.

The chain carries TRBV19 and TRBJ2-3; no firm D call. Per germline, CDR1 LNHDA and CDR2 SQIVND (reference sequence). The CDR3 extends over 16 amino acids. V lost 5 bases and J lost 0, with 15 bases in between. CDR3 amino acids: CASSLLSSLSTDTQYF. The CDR3 nucleotides are TGTGCCAGTAGTCTCCTCTCTTCACTTAGCACAGATACGCAGTATTTT.